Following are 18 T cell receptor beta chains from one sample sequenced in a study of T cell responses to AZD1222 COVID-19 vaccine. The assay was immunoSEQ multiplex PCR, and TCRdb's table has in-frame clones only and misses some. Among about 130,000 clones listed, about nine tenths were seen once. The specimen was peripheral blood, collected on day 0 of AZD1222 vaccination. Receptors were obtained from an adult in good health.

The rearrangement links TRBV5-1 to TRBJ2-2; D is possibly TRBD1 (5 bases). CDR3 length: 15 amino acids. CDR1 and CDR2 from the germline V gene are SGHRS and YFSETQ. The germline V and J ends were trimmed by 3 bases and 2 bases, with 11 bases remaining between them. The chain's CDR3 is CASSSRQRNTGELFF. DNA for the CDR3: TGCGCCAGCAGCTCGAGACAGCGAAACACCGGGGAGCTGTTTTTT.

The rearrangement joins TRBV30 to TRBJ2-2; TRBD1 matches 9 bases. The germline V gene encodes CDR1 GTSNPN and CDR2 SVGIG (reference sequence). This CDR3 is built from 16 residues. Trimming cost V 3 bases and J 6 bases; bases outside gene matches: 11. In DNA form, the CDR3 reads TGTGCCTGGAGAATGTATTGGGACAGGGAATCCGGGGAGCTGTTTTTT. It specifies CAWRMYWDRESGELFF. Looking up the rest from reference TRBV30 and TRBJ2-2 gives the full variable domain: SQTIHQWPATLVQPVGSPLSLECTVEGTSNPNLYWYRQAAGRGLQLLFYSVGIGQISSEVPQNLSASRPQDRQFILSSKKLLLSDSGFYLCAWRMYWDRESGELFFGEGSRLTVL.

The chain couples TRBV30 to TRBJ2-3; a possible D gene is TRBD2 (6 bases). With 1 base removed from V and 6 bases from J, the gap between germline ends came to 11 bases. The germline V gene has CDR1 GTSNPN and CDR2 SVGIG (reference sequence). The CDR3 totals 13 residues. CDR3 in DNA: TGTGCCTGGAGTGGCGGGGCATGGGATACGCAGTATTTT. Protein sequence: CAWSGGAWDTQYF.

This CDR3 reads CASGQGTGYGYTF. In DNA, the CDR3 is TGTGCCAGCGGACAGGGGACAGGCTATGGCTACACCTTC. This rearrangement joins TRBV3-1 (or the pseudogene TRBV3-2) to TRBJ1-2; TRBD1 agrees at 9 bases. CDR1 LGHDT and CDR2 YNNKEL come from the germline V gene (reference sequence). The J segment lost 4 bases and the V segment lost 8 bases, leaving 5 bases of the junction unmatched. The CDR3 length is 13 residues.

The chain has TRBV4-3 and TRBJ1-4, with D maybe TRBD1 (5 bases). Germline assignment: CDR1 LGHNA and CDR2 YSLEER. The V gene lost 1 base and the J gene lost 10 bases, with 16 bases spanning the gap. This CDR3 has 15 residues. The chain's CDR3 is CASSQVTAGWGKLFF. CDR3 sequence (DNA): TGCGCCAGCAGCCAAGTGACAGCGGGGTGGGGAAAACTGTTTTTT.

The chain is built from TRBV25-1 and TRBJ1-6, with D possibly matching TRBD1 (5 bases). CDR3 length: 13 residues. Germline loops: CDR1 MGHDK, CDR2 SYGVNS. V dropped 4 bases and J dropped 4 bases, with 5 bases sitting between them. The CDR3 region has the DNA TGTGCCAGCAGTGGACAGTATAATTCACCCCTCCACTTT. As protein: CASSGQYNSPLHF.

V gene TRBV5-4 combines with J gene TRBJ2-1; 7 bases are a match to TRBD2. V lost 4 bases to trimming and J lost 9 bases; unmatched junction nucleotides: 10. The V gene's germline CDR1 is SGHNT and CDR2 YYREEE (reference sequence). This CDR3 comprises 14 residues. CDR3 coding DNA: TGTGCCAGCAGCCCAGATTGGGGGGGAGGTGAGCAGTTCTTC. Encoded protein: CASSPDWGGGEQFF.

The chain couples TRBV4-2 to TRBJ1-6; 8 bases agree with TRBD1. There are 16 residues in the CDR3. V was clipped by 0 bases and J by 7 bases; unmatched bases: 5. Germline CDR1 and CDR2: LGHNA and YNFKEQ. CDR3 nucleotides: TGTGCCAGCAGCCAAGATAACGGGGACAGGAATTCACCCCTCCACTTT. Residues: CASSQDNGDRNSPLHF.

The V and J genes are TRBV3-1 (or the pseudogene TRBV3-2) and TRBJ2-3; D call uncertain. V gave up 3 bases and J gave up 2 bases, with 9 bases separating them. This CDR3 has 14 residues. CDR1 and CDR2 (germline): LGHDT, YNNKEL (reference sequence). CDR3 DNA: TGTGCCAGCAGCCAGCTGGGCCCCACAGATACGCAGTATTTT. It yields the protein CASSQLGPTDTQYF.

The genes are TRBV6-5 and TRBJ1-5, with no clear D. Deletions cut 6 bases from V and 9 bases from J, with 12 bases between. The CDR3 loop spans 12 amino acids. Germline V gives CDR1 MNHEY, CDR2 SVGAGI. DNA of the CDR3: TGTGCCAGCAGGGATAGTTCCGTGCCCCAGCATTTT. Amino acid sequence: CASRDSSVPQHF.

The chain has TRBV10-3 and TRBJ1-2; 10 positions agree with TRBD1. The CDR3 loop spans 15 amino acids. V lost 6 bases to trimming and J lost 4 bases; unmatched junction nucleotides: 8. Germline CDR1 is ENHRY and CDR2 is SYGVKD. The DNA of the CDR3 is TGTGCCATCAGCAACGACAGGGGGCGTCCCTATGGCTACACCTTC. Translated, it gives CAISNDRGRPYGYTF.

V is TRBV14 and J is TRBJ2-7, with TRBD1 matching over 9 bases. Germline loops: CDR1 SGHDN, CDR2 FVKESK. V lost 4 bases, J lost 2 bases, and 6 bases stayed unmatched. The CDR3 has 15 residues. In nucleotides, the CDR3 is TGTGCCAGCAGCCCTCTGGACAGGGGAACCTACGAGCAGTACTTC. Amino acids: CASSPLDRGTYEQYF.

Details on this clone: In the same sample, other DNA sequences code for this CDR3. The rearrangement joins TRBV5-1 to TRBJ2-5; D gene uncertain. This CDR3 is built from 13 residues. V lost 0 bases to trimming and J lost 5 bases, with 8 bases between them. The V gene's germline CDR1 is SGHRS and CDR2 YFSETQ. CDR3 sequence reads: CASSLGGWETQYF. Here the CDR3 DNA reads TGCGCCAGCAGCTTGGGGGGATGGGAGACCCAGTACTTC. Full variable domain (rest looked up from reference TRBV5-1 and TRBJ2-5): KAGVTQTPRYLIKTRGQQVTLSCSPISGHRSVSWYQQTPGQGLQFLFEYFSETQRNKGNFPGRFSGRQFSNSRSEMNVSTLELGDSALYLCASSLGGWETQYFGPGTRLLVL.

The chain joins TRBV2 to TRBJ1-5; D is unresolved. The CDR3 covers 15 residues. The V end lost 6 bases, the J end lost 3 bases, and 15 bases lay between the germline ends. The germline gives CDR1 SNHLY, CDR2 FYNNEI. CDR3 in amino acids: CASRGDGQANQPQHF. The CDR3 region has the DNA TGTGCCAGCAGGGGAGATGGCCAGGCCAATCAGCCCCAGCATTTT.

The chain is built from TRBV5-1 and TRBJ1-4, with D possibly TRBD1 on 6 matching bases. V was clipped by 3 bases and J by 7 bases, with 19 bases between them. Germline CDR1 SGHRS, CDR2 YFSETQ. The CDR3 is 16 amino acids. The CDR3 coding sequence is TGCGCCAGCAGCTCACTGGCGGGGGGCGACGGTGAAAAACTGTTTTTT. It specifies CASSSLAGGDGEKLFF.

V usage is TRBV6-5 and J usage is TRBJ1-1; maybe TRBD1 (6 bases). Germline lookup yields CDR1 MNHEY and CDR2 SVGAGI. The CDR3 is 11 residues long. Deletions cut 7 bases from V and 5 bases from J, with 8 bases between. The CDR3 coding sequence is TGTGCCAGCAAGGGGGATACTGAAGCTTTCTTT. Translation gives CASKGDTEAFF.

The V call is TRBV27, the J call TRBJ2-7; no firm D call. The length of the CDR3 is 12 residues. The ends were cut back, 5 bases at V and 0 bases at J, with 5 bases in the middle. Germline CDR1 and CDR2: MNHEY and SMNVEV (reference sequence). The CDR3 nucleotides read TGTGCCAGCAGTAGGAGCTCCTACGAGCAGTACTTC. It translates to CASSRSSYEQYF.

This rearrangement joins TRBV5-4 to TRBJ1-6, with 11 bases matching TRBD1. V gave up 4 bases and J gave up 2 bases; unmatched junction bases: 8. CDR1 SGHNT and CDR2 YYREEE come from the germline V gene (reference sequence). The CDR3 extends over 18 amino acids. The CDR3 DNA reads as TGTGCCAGCAGCCCCGGGACAGGGGGGAATCCCTATAATTCACCCCTCCACTTT. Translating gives CASSPGTGGNPYNSPLHF.